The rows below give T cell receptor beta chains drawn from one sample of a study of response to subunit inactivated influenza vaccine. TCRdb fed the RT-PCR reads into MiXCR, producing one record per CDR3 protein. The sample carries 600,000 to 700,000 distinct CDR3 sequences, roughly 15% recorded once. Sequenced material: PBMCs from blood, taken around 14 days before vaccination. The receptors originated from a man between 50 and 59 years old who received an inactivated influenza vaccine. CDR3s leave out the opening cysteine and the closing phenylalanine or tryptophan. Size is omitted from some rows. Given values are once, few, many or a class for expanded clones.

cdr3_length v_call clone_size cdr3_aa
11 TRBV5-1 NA ASSLDRADGYT
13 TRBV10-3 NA AMGVGGRHTDTQY
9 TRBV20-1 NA SASNIETQY
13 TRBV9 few ASSEGTSGGIEQF
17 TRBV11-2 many ASSPAPYRGRRENYGYT
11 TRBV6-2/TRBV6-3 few ASSWGARQPQH
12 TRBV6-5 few ASSYSLGVYEQY
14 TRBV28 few ASSLAGHPPNTEAF
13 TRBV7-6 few ASSLGAGGDNEQF
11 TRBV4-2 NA ASSQERTDTQY
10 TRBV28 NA ASSLLRYEQY
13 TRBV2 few ASKRLAGFTDTQY
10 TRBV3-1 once ASSQNVTGQY
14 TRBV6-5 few ASSYSRGALNTEAF
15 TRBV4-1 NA ASSHGVLAGSTDTQY
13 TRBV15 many ATSRVRGANGELF
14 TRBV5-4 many ASSLVAGTSTDTQY
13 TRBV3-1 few ASSDRRTNSDTQY
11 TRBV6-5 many ASSYKEGGKLF
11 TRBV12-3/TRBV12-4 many ASSLALWDTQY
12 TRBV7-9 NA ASSPQGWTGELF
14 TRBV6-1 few ASSQSGQSSYNEQF
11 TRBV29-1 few SVRTGGLDTQY